This T cell receptor (beta chain) was found in a study of T cell responses to AZD1222 COVID-19 vaccine. Study outcomes and limitations: Most donors were white British, females outnumbered males, and clonal diversity was possibly underestimated. Among spike-specific TCRs, nearly half reportedly target unmutated variant regions. Without day 14 samples, only post-peak T cell repertoires were studied. Among vaccine-associated CD4 TCRs, coverage spanned spike, with dominance at 160-218 and 743-854.

Repertoires were generated with immunoSEQ multiplex PCR, while TCRdb's copy carries only in-frame clones and drops some. The table records some 92,000 clones, 90% to 95% of them present only once. The CDR3 extends over 12 amino acids. Trimming shortened V by 2 bases and J by 8 bases, and 9 bases separated the two germline ends. Germline V lookup: CDR1 MDHEN, CDR2 SYDVKM. This clone was seen a few times. Its antigen is unidentified. Sequenced material: peripheral blood, taken on day 0 of AZD1222 vaccination. The chain combines TRBV28 with TRBJ1-2, with D maybe TRBD1 (5 bases). The sequence was collected from an adult in good health. The CDR3 DNA is TGTGCCAGCAGTTTAAAGCAGGGCGGCTACACCTTC. Translating gives CASSLKQGGYTF.